What follows are 21 T cell receptor beta chains derived from one specimen sequenced in a study of blood T cell repertoires in COVID-19. Libraries were prepared by immunoSEQ multiplex PCR; TCRdb keeps only in-frame clonotypes and omits some of them. Found here are under 170,000 clones, around 86% of them singletons; the top ten hold 2.5% to 4%. The sequencing input was peripheral blood. All receptors come from an older man with acute or convalescent COVID-19.

The genes are TRBV29-1 and TRBJ1-2; TRBD1 agrees at 9 bases. This CDR3 contains 14 residues. CDR1 and CDR2 from the germline V gene are SQVTM and ANQGSEA. The V gene end was trimmed by 3 bases and the J gene end by 5 bases; junction bases not matched to a gene: 7. The CDR3 DNA is TGCAGCGTTGAGGGACAGGGCCGTGTTTATGGCTACACCTTC. This gives the protein CSVEGQGRVYGYTF.

The chain is built from TRBV27 and TRBJ2-5; unclear D gene. This CDR3 contains 14 residues. The V gene's germline CDR1 is MNHEY and CDR2 SMNVEV (reference sequence). V was clipped by 1 base and J by 0 bases, with 6 bases between them. The CDR3 sequence: CASSLFSNQETQYF. DNA of the CDR3: TGTGCCAGCAGTTTATTTAGCAACCAAGAGACCCAGTACTTC.

V and J are TRBV13 and TRBJ2-2; TRBD1 agrees at 11 bases. This CDR3 has 16 residues. With 5 bases clipped from V and 7 bases from J, the junction kept 9 bases outside the gene matches. Germline V lookup: CDR1 PRHDT, CDR2 FYEKMQ (reference sequence). CDR3: CASSRDRGVQNGELFF. Here the CDR3 DNA reads TGTGCCAGCAGCAGGGACAGGGGGGTTCAGAACGGGGAGCTGTTTTTT.

Written as DNA, the CDR3 is TGCGCCAGCAGCCTAGGAGGCCTCTCCGGGAATGAAAAACTGTTTTTT. Its protein product is CASSLGGLSGNEKLFF. The rearrangement uses TRBV4-1 and TRBJ1-4, with no clear D. V dropped 4 bases and J dropped 5 bases, with 17 bases sitting between them. CDR1 is MGHRA and CDR2 is YSYEKL in the germline V gene. This CDR3 region has 16 residues.

The chain links TRBV4-2 to TRBJ2-2; D not resolved. CDR1 and CDR2 from the germline V gene are LGHNA and YNFKEQ. V dropped 0 bases and J dropped 11 bases, with 22 bases sitting between them. This CDR3 is 17 amino acids long. The CDR3 protein is CASSQDGQVLVSFELFF. The CDR3 bases are TGTGCCAGCAGCCAAGATGGGCAGGTTCTGGTGTCCTTTGAGCTGTTTTTT.

The chain employs TRBV5-4 and TRBJ2-7, with D possibly matching TRBD1 (6 bases). The CDR3 contains 14 residues. The V gene lost 4 bases and the J gene lost 1 base, with 12 bases spanning the gap. Looked up from germline, CDR1 is SGHNT and CDR2 is YYREEE (reference sequence). This chain's CDR3 is CASSAAQGSYEQYF. CDR3 bases: TGTGCCAGCAGCGCGGCGCAGGGGTCCTACGAGCAGTACTTC. Complete variable domain (other parts from reference TRBV5-4 and TRBJ2-7): ETGVTQSPTHLIKTRGQQVTLRCSSQSGHNTVSWYQQALGQGPQFIFQYYREEENGRGNFPPRFSGLQFPNYSSELNVNALELDDSALYLCASSAAQGSYEQYFGPGTRLTVT.

The rearrangement links TRBV7-2 to TRBJ2-3; 8 bases are shared with TRBD1. The CDR3 has 15 amino acids. The J segment lost 1 base and the V segment lost 7 bases, leaving 7 bases of the junction unmatched. The germline gives CDR1 SGHTA, CDR2 FQGNSA. Here the CDR3 reads CASNSRTGRTDTQYF. The DNA for the CDR3 is TGTGCCAGCAATTCTCGGACAGGGCGCACAGATACGCAGTATTTT.

As concerns this clone: The same CDR3 can be traced to other DNA sequences in this sample. This rearrangement joins TRBV27 to TRBJ1-4; no clear D. CDR1 and CDR2 from the germline V gene are MNHEY and SMNVEV (reference sequence). The CDR3 consists of 15 residues. Trimming stripped 5 bases from V and 0 bases from J, with 10 bases between. The CDR3 DNA is TGTGCCAGCAGTCCCCGACTCTCAACTAATGAAAAACTGTTTTTT. Translation: CASSPRLSTNEKLFF.

J is TRBJ1-2 and V is TRBV18; a possible D gene is TRBD1 (5 bases). CDR3 length: 13 amino acids. V dropped 1 base and J dropped 2 bases, with 5 bases sitting between them. Germline lookup yields CDR1 KGHSH and CDR2 LQKENI. The CDR3 bases are TGTGCCAGCTCACCACAGGGGAACTATGGCTACACCTTC. Protein sequence: CASSPQGNYGYTF. The entire variable domain, with the rest obtained from reference TRBV18 and TRBJ1-2, is as follows: NAGVMQNPRHLVRRRGQEARLRCSPMKGHSHVYWYRQLPEEGLKFMVYLQKENIIDESGMPKERFSAEFPKEGPSILRIQQVVRGDSAAYFCASSPQGNYGYTFGSGTRLTVV.

Concerning this clone itself: One end of the junction varies from germline; a read error may be responsible. Other DNA sequences within the sample encode an identical CDR3. The chain carries TRBV28 and TRBJ1-2, with 9 bases lining up with TRBD1. The CDR3 runs to 13 residues. Germline loops: CDR1 MDHEN, CDR2 SYDVKM. Here the CDR3 reads CATGGAVNYGYTF. CDR3 bases: TGCGCGACAGGGGGGGCAGTAAATTATGGCTACACCTTC.

The J gene is TRBJ2-2, the V gene TRBV5-1, with 16 bases identical to TRBD2. Unmatched junction bases numbered 10, after V lost 5 bases and J lost 3 bases. The germline V gene has CDR1 SGHRS and CDR2 YFSETQ. The CDR3 extends over 19 amino acids. CDR3 protein: CASSFPGTSGRADTGELFF. DNA of the CDR3: TGCGCCAGCAGTTTTCCCGGGACTAGCGGGAGGGCCGACACCGGGGAGCTGTTTTTT.

The rearrangement joins TRBV10-3 to TRBJ2-1; 10 bases agree with TRBD2. The CDR3 loop spans 14 amino acids. V dropped 4 bases and J dropped 6; count of bases not matched to a gene: 3. Germline-derived CDR1 and CDR2 are ENHRY and SYGVKD. CDR3 residues: CAISGLAGPNEQFF. CDR3 bases: TGTGCCATCAGTGGACTAGCGGGTCCCAATGAGCAGTTCTTC.

This clone has just a few counts. The chain employs TRBV2 and TRBJ1-2; TRBD1 aligns across 10 bases. The CDR3 consists of 15 residues. V shed 7 bases, J shed 0 bases, and the junction held 5 bases outside the gene matches. The germline gives CDR1 SNHLY, CDR2 FYNNEI. CDR3 loop: CASKGQGGTNYGYTF. CDR3 sequence (DNA): TGTGCCAGCAAAGGACAGGGGGGAACTAACTATGGCTACACCTTC.

V and J are TRBV7-9 and TRBJ1-3; D is perhaps TRBD1 (5 bases). Trimming removed 5 bases at V and 5 bases at J, with 13 bases between. Germline CDR1 is SEHNR and CDR2 is FQNEAQ (reference sequence). This CDR3 has 14 amino acids. CDR3 loop: CASSPAGRRNTIYF. CDR3 nucleotides: TGTGCCAGCAGCCCGGCGGGGCGCAGAAACACCATATATTTT. The entire variable domain, with the rest obtained from reference TRBV7-9 and TRBJ1-3, is as follows: DTGVSQNPRHKITKRGQNVTFRCDPISEHNRLYWYRQTLGQGPEFLTYFQNEAQLEKSRLLSDRFSAERPKGSFSTLEIQRTEQGDSAMYLCASSPAGRRNTIYFGEGSWLTVV.

The gene calls are TRBV2 and TRBJ2-5; 11 positions match TRBD2. J lost 5 bases, V lost 1 base, and 9 bases had no gene match. The CDR3 consists of 17 residues. Per the germline V gene, CDR1 is SNHLY and CDR2 is FYNNEI. CDR3: CASSEVKLAGAPETQYF. The CDR3 DNA reads as TGTGCCAGCAGTGAAGTAAAACTAGCGGGAGCCCCCGAGACCCAGTACTTC.

This chain connects TRBV11-3 to TRBJ2-1, with TRBD1 as a possible D gene (5 bases). Germline V gives CDR1 SGHNT, CDR2 YENEEA. Trimming shortened V by 2 bases and J by 3 bases, and 11 bases separated the two germline ends. The CDR3 extends over 15 amino acids. This CDR3 is CASSLQGRGYNEQFF. The CDR3 DNA reads TGTGCCAGCAGCTTACAGGGTAGGGGCTACAATGAGCAGTTCTTC.

The chain couples TRBV5-4 to TRBJ2-7; possibly TRBD1 for D (5 bases). Trimming took 1 base from V and 0 from J, leaving 8 bases between them. The germline V gene encodes CDR1 SGHNT and CDR2 YYREEE (reference sequence). The CDR3 loop spans 14 amino acids. The CDR3 loop reads CASSLIGDSYEQYF. CDR3 in DNA: TGTGCCAGCAGCTTGATAGGGGACTCCTACGAGCAGTACTTC.

V usage is TRBV10-3 and J usage is TRBJ2-5; 13 bases align to TRBD2. The junction had 7 bases not matched to a gene; V was cut back by 10 bases and J by 5 bases. CDR3 length equals 14 residues. Germline CDR1 reads ENHRY; CDR2 reads SYGVKD. Here the CDR3 reads CATGLAGVGETQYF. The DNA for the CDR3 is TGTGCCACCGGACTAGCGGGAGTGGGGGAGACCCAGTACTTC.

This clone is a singleton in its sample. This chain joins TRBV2 and TRBJ2-1, with D tentatively TRBD2 (5 bases). From germline, CDR1 is SNHLY and CDR2 FYNNEI. Trimming took off 7 bases at V and 10 bases at J, with 11 bases between the two ends. The CDR3 has 11 residues. The CDR3 bases are TGTGCCAGCAATCCCCGGGAAGAGCAGTTCTTC. Translating it yields CASNPREEQFF. Based on the CDR3 plus reference TRBV2 and TRBJ2-1, the full variable domain is EPEVTQTPSHQVTQMGQEVILRCVPISNHLYFYWYRQILGQKVEFLVSFYNNEISEKSEIFDDQFSVERPDGSNFTLKIRSTKLEDSAMYFCASNPREEQFFGPGTRLTVL.

V usage is TRBV9 and J usage is TRBJ2-3, with a tentative D call TRBD2 (6 bases). CDR1 SGDLS and CDR2 YYNGEE come from the germline V gene. The CDR3 sequence is 15 residues long. V was clipped by 3 bases and J by 2 bases, with 13 bases between them. The chain's CDR3 is CASSARGGPTDTQYF. CDR3 DNA sequence: TGTGCCAGCAGCGCCCGGGGAGGCCCCACAGATACGCAGTATTTT.

The chain carries TRBV7-2 and TRBJ2-3; D is perhaps TRBD2 (6 bases). The CDR3 covers 16 residues. V lost 2 bases to trimming and J lost 0 bases, with 12 bases between them. Germline V gene sequence: CDR1 SGHTA, CDR2 FQGNSA. The CDR3 loop reads CASSLIADPSTDTQYF. In DNA, the CDR3 is TGTGCCAGCAGCTTAATAGCGGACCCAAGCACAGATACGCAGTATTTT. The whole variable domain, remainder taken from reference TRBV7-2 and TRBJ2-3, is GAGVSQSPSNKVTEKGKDVELRCDPISGHTALYWYRQSLGQGLEFLIYFQGNSAPDKSGLPSDRFSAERTGGSVSTLTIQRTQQEDSAVYLCASSLIADPSTDTQYFGPGTRLTVL.